The 8 T cell receptor beta chains reported below all come from one sample, sequenced in a study of blood T cell repertoires in COVID-19. Measured with immunoSEQ multiplex PCR; TCRdb has only the in-frame clones, and not every one. The sample contains a few hundred thousand clones, 75% to 95% of which appear only once. Input material: peripheral blood. These receptors were obtained from a person aged 18-30 years with COVID-19, enrolled during active disease.

This clone was counted once. This chain connects TRBV28 to TRBJ1-5; D unclear. This CDR3 has 14 residues. The V gene's germline CDR1 is MDHEN and CDR2 SYDVKM. Trimming removed 7 bases at V and 1 base at J, with 11 bases between. The CDR3 sequence is CASTKGGSNQPQHF. The CDR3, as DNA: TGTGCCAGCACTAAAGGAGGGAGCAATCAGCCCCAGCATTTT.

This clone was picked up one time. This chain links TRBV9 with TRBJ2-1; 9 bases are shared with TRBD1. V lost 0 bases and J lost 5; bases outside the gene matches: 3. Per germline, CDR1 SGDLS and CDR2 YYNGEE. The CDR3 has 15 residues. In DNA form, the CDR3 reads TGTGCCAGCAGCGTAGAGGGACAGGGAAACAATGAGCAGTTCTTC. It encodes CASSVEGQGNNEQFF. Together with reference TRBV9 and TRBJ2-1, the CDR3 gives the full variable domain: DSGVTQTPKHLITATGQRVTLRCSPRSGDLSVYWYQQSLDQGLQFLIQYYNGEERAKGNILERFSAQQFPDLHSELNLSSLELGDSALYFCASSVEGQGNNEQFFGPGTRLTVL.

The chain uses TRBV4-1 and TRBJ2-5; D is undetermined. The V end was cut by 1 base, the J end by 2 bases, with 11 bases between. The CDR3 is 15 residues long. Germline loops: CDR1 MGHRA, CDR2 YSYEKL. The chain's CDR3 is CASSQGSYTQETQYF. For the CDR3, the DNA is TGCGCCAGCAGCCAAGGGTCTTATACTCAAGAGACCCAGTACTTC.

The V gene is TRBV28, the J gene TRBJ1-1, with 9 nucleotides matching TRBD1. Trimming cost V 8 bases and J 5 bases; bases outside gene matches: 3. The CDR3 length is 12 residues. The germline gives CDR1 MDHEN, CDR2 SYDVKM. The CDR3 spells CASGTGWTEAFF. The CDR3 nucleotides are TGTGCCAGCGGGACAGGGTGGACTGAAGCTTTCTTT.

Of note for this clone: The sample holds other DNA sequences that translate to the same CDR3. The chain is built from TRBV2 and TRBJ2-7; D not certain. The CDR3 is 12 residues long. V lost 6 bases to trimming and J lost 1 base, with 7 bases between them. Germline CDR1 SNHLY, CDR2 FYNNEI. As DNA, the CDR3 is TGTGCCAGCAGCCCCAATTCCTACGAGCAGTACTTC. This sequence encodes CASSPNSYEQYF.

The CDR3 sequence is CASSPIRGNQPQHF. As DNA, the CDR3 is TGTGCCAGCAGCCCGATCAGGGGTAATCAGCCCCAGCATTTT. The rearrangement links TRBV6-5 to TRBJ1-5; maybe TRBD1 (6 bases). Trimming removed 6 bases at V and 4 bases at J, with 13 bases between. This CDR3 has 14 amino acids. The germline CDR1 and CDR2 sequences are MNHEY and SVGAGI.

V is TRBV18 and J is TRBJ2-5; 12 bases fit TRBD2. With 5 bases clipped from V and 3 bases from J, the junction kept 10 bases outside the gene matches. The CDR3 has 17 residues. Germline loops: CDR1 KGHSH, CDR2 LQKENI. The chain's CDR3 is CASSKRLAGDRKETQYF. DNA of the CDR3: TGTGCCAGCTCAAAAAGACTAGCGGGAGACAGGAAAGAGACCCAGTACTTC.

This rearrangement joins TRBV27 to TRBJ1-5; possibly TRBD1 for D (6 bases). The germline gives CDR1 MNHEY, CDR2 SMNVEV (reference sequence). Trimming removed 3 bases at V and 5 bases at J, with 8 bases between. The CDR3 has 13 residues. CDR3 protein: CASSFRGHQPQHF. The DNA for the CDR3 is TGTGCCAGCAGTTTCAGGGGACATCAGCCCCAGCATTTT.